These T cell receptor beta chains were read from a single sample in a study of T-cell reconstitution after alpha-beta-depleted transplantation in children. TCRdb reprocessed the PCR reads with MiXCR, giving one entry per CDR3 protein. The sample includes approximately 1,000,000 distinct CDR3 sequences, around 30% seen only once; the top ten take under 30%. The input for sequencing was PBMCs, mostly from graft donor cells, taken 360 days after TCRalphabeta/CD19-depleted stem cell transplant. The origin of the receptors is a boy under three years old who had a stem cell transplant for SCID, so the T cells may come from the graft donor. CDR3s include the opening cysteine and the closing phenylalanine or tryptophan. A D gene is named only where the DNA matches it firmly. For some rows the clone size is stated as once, few or many, or as a class when expanded; others skip it.

NA,NA,TRBJ1-1,TRBV29-1,TGCAGCGTTGAAGGTCCGGGGCGGGTCACTGAAGCTTTCTTT,CSVEGPGRVTEAFF
NA,few,TRBJ2-4,TRBV20-1,TGCAGTGCTAGAAAACAGGGAGTATTGTCAAACATTCAGTACTTC,CSARKQGVLSNIQYF
TRBD2,NA,TRBJ2-1,TRBV28,TGTGCCAGCAGTCCAATACGGACTAGAGGGATCGACAATGAGCAGTTCTTC,CASSPIRTRGIDNEQFF
TRBD2,NA,TRBJ2-3,TRBV4-3,TGCGCCAGCAGCCAGTTAGCGGGGGGATTAAATACGCAGTATTTT,CASSQLAGGLNTQYF
NA,NA,TRBJ2-4,TRBV12-3/TRBV12-4,TGTGCCAGCAGTTTCCCTCCGGCGACCTCAGGGAAAAACATTCAGTACTTC,CASSFPPATSGKNIQYF
TRBD1,many,TRBJ2-1,TRBV5-1,TGCGCCAGCAGCTTACAGGGGGCTTTTGACAATGAGCAGTTCTTC,CASSLQGAFDNEQFF
NA,few,TRBJ1-1,TRBV5-1,TGCGCCAGCAGCTCCAGTGGCCCGGGGAGGCACACTGAAGCTTTCTTT,CASSSSGPGRHTEAFF
NA,NA,TRBJ1-1,TRBV20-1,TGCAGTGCTAGAGACGGGACGGTTGAAGCTTTCTTT,CSARDGTVEAFF
NA,NA,TRBJ2-3,TRBV7-9,TGTGCCAGCAGCTTAGTAAATGCAGACAGCACAGATACGCAGTATTTT,CASSLVNADSTDTQYF
NA,NA,TRBJ2-5,TRBV18,TGTGCCAGCTCACCAACGGCCAGACAAGAGACCCAGTACTTC,CASSPTARQETQYF
NA,NA,TRBJ2-2,TRBV7-9,TGTGCCAGCAGCTTAGGACGGCGGATGGTAATGACCGGGGAGCTGTTTTTT,CASSLGRRMVMTGELFF
NA,NA,TRBJ2-5,TRBV29-1,TGCAGCGTTGAGGGTGTGGGGACAGAGACCCAGTACTTC,CSVEGVGTETQYF
TRBD1,NA,TRBJ1-1,TRBV6-2/TRBV6-3,TGTGCCAGCAGACTGGACAGGTGGGGCACTGAAGCTTTCTTT,CASRLDRWGTEAFF
NA,NA,TRBJ2-1,TRBV7-9,TGTGCCAGCAGCCTGGATACAGGGCTGAATGAGCAGTTCTTC,CASSLDTGLNEQFF
TRBD2,NA,TRBJ2-1,TRBV5-1,TGCGCCAGCAGTCAACAGCGGGGGATCTCCTACAATGAGCAGTTCTTC,CASSQQRGISYNEQFF